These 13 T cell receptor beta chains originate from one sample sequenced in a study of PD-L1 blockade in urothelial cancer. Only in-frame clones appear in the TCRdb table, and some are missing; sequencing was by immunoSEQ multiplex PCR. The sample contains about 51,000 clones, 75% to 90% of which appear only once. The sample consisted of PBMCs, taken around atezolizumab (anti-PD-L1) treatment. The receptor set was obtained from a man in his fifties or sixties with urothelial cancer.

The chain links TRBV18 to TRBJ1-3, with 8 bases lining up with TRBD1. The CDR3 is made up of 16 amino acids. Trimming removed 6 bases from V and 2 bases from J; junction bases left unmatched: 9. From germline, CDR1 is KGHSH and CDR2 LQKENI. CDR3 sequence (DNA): TGTGCCAGCTCCCCCGACAGGGGCCGCCCTGGAAACACCATATATTTT. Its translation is CASSPDRGRPGNTIYF.

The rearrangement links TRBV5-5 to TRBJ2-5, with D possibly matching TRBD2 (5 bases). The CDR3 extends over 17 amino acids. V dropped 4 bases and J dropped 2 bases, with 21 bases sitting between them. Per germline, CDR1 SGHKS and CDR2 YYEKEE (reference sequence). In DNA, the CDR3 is TGTGCCAGCAGCCAAACCGCACAAATAGAGCGGCAAGAGACCCAGTACTTC. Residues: CASSQTAQIERQETQYF.

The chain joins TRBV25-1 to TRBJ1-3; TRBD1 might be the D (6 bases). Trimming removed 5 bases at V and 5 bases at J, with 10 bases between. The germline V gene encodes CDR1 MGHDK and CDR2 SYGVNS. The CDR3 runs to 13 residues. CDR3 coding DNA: TGTGCCAGCAGTACGACAGGCCGAAACACCATATATTTT. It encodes CASSTTGRNTIYF.

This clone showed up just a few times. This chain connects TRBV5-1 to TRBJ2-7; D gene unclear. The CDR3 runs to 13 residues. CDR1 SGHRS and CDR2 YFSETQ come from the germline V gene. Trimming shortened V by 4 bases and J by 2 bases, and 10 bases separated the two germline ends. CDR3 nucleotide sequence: TGCGCCAGCAGCACCGCCAGGACCTACGAGCAGTACTTC. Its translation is CASSTARTYEQYF.

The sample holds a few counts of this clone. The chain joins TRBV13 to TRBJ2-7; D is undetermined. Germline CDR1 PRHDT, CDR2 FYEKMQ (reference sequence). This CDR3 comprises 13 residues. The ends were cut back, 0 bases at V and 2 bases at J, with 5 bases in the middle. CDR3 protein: CASSLGPTYEQYF. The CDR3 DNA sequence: TGTGCCAGCAGCTTAGGCCCTACCTACGAGCAGTACTTC.

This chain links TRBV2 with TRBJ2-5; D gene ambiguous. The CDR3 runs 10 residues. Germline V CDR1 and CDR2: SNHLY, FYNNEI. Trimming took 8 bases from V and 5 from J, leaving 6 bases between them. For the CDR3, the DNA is TGTGCCAGCCAGTGGGAGACCCAGTACTTC. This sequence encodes CASQWETQYF.

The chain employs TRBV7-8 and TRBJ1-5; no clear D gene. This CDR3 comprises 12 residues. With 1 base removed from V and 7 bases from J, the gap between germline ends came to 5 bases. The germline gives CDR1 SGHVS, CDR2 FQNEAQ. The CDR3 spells CASSLGVQPQHF. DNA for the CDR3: TGTGCCAGCAGCTTAGGAGTACAGCCCCAGCATTTT.

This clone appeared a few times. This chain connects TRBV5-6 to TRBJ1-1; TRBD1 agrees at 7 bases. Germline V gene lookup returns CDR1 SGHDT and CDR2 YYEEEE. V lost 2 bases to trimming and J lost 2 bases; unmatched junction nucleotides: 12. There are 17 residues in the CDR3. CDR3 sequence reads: CASSFGGTALYNTEAFF. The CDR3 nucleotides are TGTGCCAGCAGCTTTGGGGGGACAGCCTTATACAACACTGAAGCTTTCTTT.

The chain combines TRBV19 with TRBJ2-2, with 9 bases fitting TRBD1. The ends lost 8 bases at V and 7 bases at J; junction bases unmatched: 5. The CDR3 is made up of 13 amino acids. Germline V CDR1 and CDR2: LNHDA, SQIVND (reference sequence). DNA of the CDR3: TGTGCCAGTGGACAGGGGTACGGCGGGGAGCTGTTTTTT. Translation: CASGQGYGGELFF.

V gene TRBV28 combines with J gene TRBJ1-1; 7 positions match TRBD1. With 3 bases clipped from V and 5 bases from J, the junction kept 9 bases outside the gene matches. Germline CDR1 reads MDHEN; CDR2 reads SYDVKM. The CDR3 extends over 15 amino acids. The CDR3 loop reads CASSLVGGFKTEAFF. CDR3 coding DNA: TGTGCCAGCAGTTTGGTAGGGGGCTTTAAGACTGAAGCTTTCTTT.

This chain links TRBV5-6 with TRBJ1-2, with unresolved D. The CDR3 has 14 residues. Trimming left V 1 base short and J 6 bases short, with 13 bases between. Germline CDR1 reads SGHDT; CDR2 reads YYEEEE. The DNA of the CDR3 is TGTGCCAGCAGCTTGACCCCTAGCGGCAATGGCTACACCTTC. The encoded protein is CASSLTPSGNGYTF.

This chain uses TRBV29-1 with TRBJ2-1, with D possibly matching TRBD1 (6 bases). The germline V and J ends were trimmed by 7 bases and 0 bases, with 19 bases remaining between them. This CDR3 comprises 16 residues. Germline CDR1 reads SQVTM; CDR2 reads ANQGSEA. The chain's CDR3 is CSALKQGRPSYNEQFF. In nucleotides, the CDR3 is TGCAGCGCCCTCAAACAGGGACGACCCTCCTACAATGAGCAGTTCTTC.

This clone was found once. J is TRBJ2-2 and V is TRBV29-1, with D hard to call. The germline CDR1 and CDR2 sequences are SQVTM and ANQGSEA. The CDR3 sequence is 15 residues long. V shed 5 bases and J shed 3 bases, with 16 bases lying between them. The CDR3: CSVMWSPLYTGELFF. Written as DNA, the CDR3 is TGCAGCGTTATGTGGTCCCCACTATACACCGGGGAGCTGTTTTTT.